Presented here are 4 T cell receptor beta chains from one specimen sequenced in a study of blood T cell repertoires in COVID-19. TCRdb's copy holds only in-frame clones and misses some; the assay was immunoSEQ multiplex PCR. Seen here are about 73,000 clones, 65% to 90% observed once, and the top ten hold approximately 6%. Sequencing was done on a sample of peripheral blood. The receptors originated from a woman aged 60-75 years with acute or convalescent COVID-19.

V is TRBV5-1 and J is TRBJ2-3; tentatively, D is TRBD1 (5 bases). Germline CDR1 SGHRS, CDR2 YFSETQ. This CDR3 is 15 amino acids long. V was shortened by 1 base and J by 2 bases, with 11 bases between the two germline ends. The CDR3 DNA reads as TGCGCCAGCAGCTTGCAGGGTGGGATCACAGATACGCAGTATTTT. Amino acids: CASSLQGGITDTQYF.

V gene TRBV6-6 combines with J gene TRBJ1-2; 12 bases map to TRBD1. Trimming at V came to 7 bases and at J to 3 bases, leaving 3 bases not matched to a gene. This CDR3 region has 14 residues. Germline loops: CDR1 MNHNY, CDR2 SVGAGI (reference sequence). The CDR3 sequence is CASIGTGGHYGYTF. The DNA of the CDR3 is TGTGCCAGCATCGGGACAGGGGGCCACTATGGCTACACCTTC.

A word on this clone: Other DNA sequences from this sample encode an identical CDR3 as well. The chain links TRBV3-1 (or the pseudogene TRBV3-2) to TRBJ2-7; 7 nucleotides line up with TRBD1. Per germline, CDR1 LGHDT and CDR2 YNNKEL (reference sequence). V dropped 4 bases and J dropped 3; count of bases not matched to a gene: 0. CDR3 length: 12 amino acids. CDR3 in amino acids: CASSPGGYEQYF. The CDR3 DNA is TGTGCCAGCAGCCCAGGGGGCTACGAGCAGTACTTC.

This sequence joins TRBV4-2 and TRBJ1-5, with D hard to call. Germline assignment: CDR1 LGHNA and CDR2 YNFKEQ. The CDR3 runs 14 residues. V gave up 0 bases and J gave up 8 bases, with 11 bases separating them. CDR3 loop: CASSQDVDSEPQHF. CDR3 sequence (DNA): TGTGCCAGCAGCCAAGACGTGGACTCGGAGCCCCAGCATTTT.